Presented here are 5 T cell receptor beta chains from one specimen sequenced in a study of T-cell memory formation after mild COVID-19. MiXCR was run by TCRdb on the 5' RACE reads, yielding one entry per CDR3 protein. The sample yields 550,000 to 600,000 distinct CDR3 sequences, about a fifth seen once. The sequenced sample was PBMCs or a T cell subset sorted from them (not recorded which). The receptors were gathered from an adult woman who had mild COVID-19 (a few samples of this study predate the infection). Cell type and time point are not known.

The chain uses TRBV29-1 and TRBJ2-3; D is possibly TRBD2 (7 bases). V shed 1 base and J shed 4 bases, with 12 bases lying between them. Germline V gene data show CDR1 as SQVTM and CDR2 as ANQGSEA. The CDR3 runs to 14 residues. The CDR3 coding sequence is TGCAGCGTTGAAGGTTGGGGGGGCCCAGATACGCAGTATTTT. This codes for CSVEGWGGPDTQYF.

This clonotype occurred a few times. The rearrangement joins TRBV5-1 to TRBJ2-1; 9 bases fit TRBD1. From germline, CDR1 is SGHRS and CDR2 YFSETQ. Germline trimming cut 5 bases from V and 1 base from J; bases unmatched to any gene: 4. The CDR3 covers 15 residues. This CDR3 reads CASRATGGSYNEQFF. In DNA form, the CDR3 reads TGCGCCAGCAGGGCGACAGGGGGGTCCTACAATGAGCAGTTCTTC. The entire variable domain, with the rest obtained from reference TRBV5-1 and TRBJ2-1, is as follows: KAGVTQTPRYLIKTRGQQVTLSCSPISGHRSVSWYQQTPGQGLQFLFEYFSETQRNKGNFPGRFSGRQFSNSRSEMNVSTLELGDSALYLCASRATGGSYNEQFFGPGTRLTVL.

V and J are TRBV20-1 and TRBJ1-6, with unresolved D. Germline loops: CDR1 DFQATT, CDR2 SNEGSKA (reference sequence). Trimming cost V 1 base and J 9 bases, with 10 bases left between them. The CDR3 covers 13 residues. CDR3 sequence reads: CSARGNIGSPLHF. The CDR3 DNA reads TGCAGTGCTAGAGGCAACATTGGTTCACCCCTCCACTTT.

The chain joins TRBV14 to TRBJ2-4; D ambiguous. The V end lost 6 bases, the J end lost 3 bases, and 12 bases lay between the germline ends. CDR1 is SGHDN, CDR2 FVKESK, per germline. CDR3 length equals 14 residues. CDR3 sequence: CASSAEQYKNIQYF. The CDR3 DNA reads TGTGCCAGCAGTGCAGAACAATACAAAAACATTCAGTACTTC.

The V and J genes are TRBV29-1 and TRBJ2-3; a weak D match, TRBD1 (6 bases). In germline, CDR1 is SQVTM, CDR2 ANQGSEA. CDR3 size: 14 residues. The germline V and J ends were trimmed by 5 bases and 1 base, with 13 bases remaining between them. The CDR3 reads CSVSSPGGTDTQYF. DNA for the CDR3: TGCAGCGTTTCTAGCCCAGGGGGCACAGATACGCAGTATTTT.